Below, one T cell receptor beta chain is given with its context. An assay was performed, and its level was deep. Libraries were prepared by immunoSEQ multiplex PCR; TCRdb keeps only in-frame clonotypes and omits some of them. The table has 300,000 to 400,000 clones, around 72% seen once. Germline CDR1 is SNHLY and CDR2 is FYNNEI. The CDR3 is 13 amino acids. The ends lost 3 bases at V and 2 bases at J; junction bases unmatched: 1. This sample is drawn from a study of shared clonotypes between healthy human individuals. Overall study context: Per donor, three plates held CD4 naive cells, three held CD4 memory, two held CD8 naive and one held CD8 memory.

The chain recombines TRBV2 with TRBJ2-7; TRBD2 aligns across 7 bases. This sequence was found in a man aged 25-40 years in good health. The sequenced sample was memory CD4+ T cells sorted from blood. Subset specified: CD45RA-negative fraction. The CDR3 bases are TGTGCCAGCAGTGATGGACTAGCCTACGAGCAGTACTTC. It is translated as CASSDGLAYEQYF. Drawing the rest from reference TRBV2 and TRBJ2-7, the complete variable domain is EPEVTQTPSHQVTQMGQEVILRCVPISNHLYFYWYRQILGQKVEFLVSFYNNEISEKSEIFDDQFSVERPDGSNFTLKIRSTKLEDSAMYFCASSDGLAYEQYFGPGTRLTVT.